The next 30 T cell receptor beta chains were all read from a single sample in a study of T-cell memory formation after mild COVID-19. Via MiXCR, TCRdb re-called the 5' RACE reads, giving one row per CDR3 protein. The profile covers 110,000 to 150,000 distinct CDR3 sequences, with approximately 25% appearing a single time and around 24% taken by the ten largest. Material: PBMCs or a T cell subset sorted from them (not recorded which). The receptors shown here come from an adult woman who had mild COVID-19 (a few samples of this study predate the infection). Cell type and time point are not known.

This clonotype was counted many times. The DNA of the CDR3 is TGTGCCAGCAAACTAAACAATGAGCAGTTCTTC. The encoded protein is CASKLNNEQFF. This chain links TRBV6-5 with TRBJ2-1; D call uncertain. Germline V gene data show CDR1 as MNHEY and CDR2 as SVGAGI. The V end lost 7 bases, the J end lost 5 bases, and 6 bases lay between the germline ends. The CDR3 loop spans 11 amino acids.

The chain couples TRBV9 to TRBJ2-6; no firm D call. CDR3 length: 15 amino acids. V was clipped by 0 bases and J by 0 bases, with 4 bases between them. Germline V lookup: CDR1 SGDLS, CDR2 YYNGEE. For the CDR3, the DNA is TGTGCCAGCAGCGTAGAGGACTCTGGGGCCAACGTCCTGACTTTC. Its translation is CASSVEDSGANVLTF.

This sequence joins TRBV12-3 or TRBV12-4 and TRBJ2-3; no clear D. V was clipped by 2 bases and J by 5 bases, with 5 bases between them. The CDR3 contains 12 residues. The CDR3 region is CASSLFEDTQYF. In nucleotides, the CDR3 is TGTGCCAGCAGTTTATTCGAAGATACGCAGTATTTT.

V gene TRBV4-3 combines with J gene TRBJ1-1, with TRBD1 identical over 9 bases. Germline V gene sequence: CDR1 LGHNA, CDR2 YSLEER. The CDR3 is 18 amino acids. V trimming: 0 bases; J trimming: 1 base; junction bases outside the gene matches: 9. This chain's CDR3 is CASSQDASGTGWNTEAFF. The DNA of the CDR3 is TGCGCCAGCAGCCAAGATGCCTCCGGGACAGGGTGGAACACTGAAGCTTTCTTT.

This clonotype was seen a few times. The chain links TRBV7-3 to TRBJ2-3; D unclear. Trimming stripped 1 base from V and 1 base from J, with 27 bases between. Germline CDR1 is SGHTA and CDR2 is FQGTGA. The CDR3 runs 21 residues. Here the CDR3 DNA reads TGTGCCAGCAGCTTAAACGGGCTATCCCACGGAGTGAGCACAGGCACAGATACGCAGTATTTT. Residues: CASSLNGLSHGVSTGTDTQYF.

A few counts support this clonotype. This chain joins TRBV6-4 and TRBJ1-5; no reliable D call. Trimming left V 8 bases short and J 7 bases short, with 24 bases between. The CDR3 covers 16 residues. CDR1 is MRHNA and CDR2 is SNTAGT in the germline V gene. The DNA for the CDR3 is TGTGCCAGCCCCCCTCCCGACGGCATTCGTACGCAGCCCCAGCATTTT. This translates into CASPPPDGIRTQPQHF.

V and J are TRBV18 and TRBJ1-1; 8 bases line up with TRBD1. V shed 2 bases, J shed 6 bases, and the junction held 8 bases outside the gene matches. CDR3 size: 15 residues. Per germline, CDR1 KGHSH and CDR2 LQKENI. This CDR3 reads CASSPLQGEDSEAFF. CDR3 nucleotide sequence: TGTGCCAGCTCACCATTACAGGGGGAAGACTCTGAAGCTTTCTTT.

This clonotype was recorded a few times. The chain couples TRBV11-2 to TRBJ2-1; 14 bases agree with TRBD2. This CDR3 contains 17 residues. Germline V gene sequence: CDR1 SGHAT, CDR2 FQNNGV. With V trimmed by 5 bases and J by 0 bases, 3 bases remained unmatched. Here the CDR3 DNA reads TGTGCCAGCAGCCCGGGACTAGCGGGAGCCTCCTACAATGAGCAGTTCTTC. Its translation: CASSPGLAGASYNEQFF.

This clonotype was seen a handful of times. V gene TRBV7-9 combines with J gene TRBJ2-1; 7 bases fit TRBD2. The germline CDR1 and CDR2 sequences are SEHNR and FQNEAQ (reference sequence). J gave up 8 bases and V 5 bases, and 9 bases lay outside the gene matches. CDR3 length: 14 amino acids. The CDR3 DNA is TGTGCCAGCAGCCCTCTGACTAGCTTCTATGAGCAGTTCTTC. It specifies CASSPLTSFYEQFF.

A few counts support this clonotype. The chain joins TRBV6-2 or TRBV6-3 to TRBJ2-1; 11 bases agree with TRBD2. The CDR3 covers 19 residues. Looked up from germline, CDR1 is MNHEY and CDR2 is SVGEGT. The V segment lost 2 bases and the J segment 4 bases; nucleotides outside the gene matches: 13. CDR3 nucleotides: TGTGCCAGCAGTTACCCATTAGCGGGAGGGCCCGGGCGTTACAATGAGCAGTTCTTC. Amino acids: CASSYPLAGGPGRYNEQFF.

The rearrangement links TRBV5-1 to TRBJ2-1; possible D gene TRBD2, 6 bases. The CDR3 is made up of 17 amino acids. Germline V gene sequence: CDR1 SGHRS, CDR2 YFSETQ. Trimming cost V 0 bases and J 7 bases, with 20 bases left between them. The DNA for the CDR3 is TGCGCCAGCAGCTTGGGATTCGCGGGGACGGTGGGGAATGAGCAGTTCTTC. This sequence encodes CASSLGFAGTVGNEQFF.

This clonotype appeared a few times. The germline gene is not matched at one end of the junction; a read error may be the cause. CDR3 sequence reads: CATHGGPGQPLDF. As DNA, the CDR3 is TGTGCCACCCATGGGGGGCCGGGCCAGCCCCTTGACTTC. The V gene is TRBV24-1, the J gene TRBJ2-5; possibly TRBD1 or TRBD2 for D (6 bases each). Germline CDR1 and CDR2: KGHDR and SFDVKD. This CDR3 is 13 amino acids long.

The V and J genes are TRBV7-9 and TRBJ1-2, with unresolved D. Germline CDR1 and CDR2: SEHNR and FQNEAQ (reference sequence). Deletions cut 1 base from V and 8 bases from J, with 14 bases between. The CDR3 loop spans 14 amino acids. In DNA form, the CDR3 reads TGTGCCAGCAGCTTAGATCCGGGAACGGAAGGCTACACCTTC. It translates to CASSLDPGTEGYTF. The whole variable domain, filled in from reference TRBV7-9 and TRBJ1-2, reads DTGVSQNPRHKITKRGQNVTFRCDPISEHNRLYWYRQTLGQGPEFLTYFQNEAQLEKSRLLSDRFSAERPKGSFSTLEIQRTEQGDSAMYLCASSLDPGTEGYTFGSGTRLTVV.

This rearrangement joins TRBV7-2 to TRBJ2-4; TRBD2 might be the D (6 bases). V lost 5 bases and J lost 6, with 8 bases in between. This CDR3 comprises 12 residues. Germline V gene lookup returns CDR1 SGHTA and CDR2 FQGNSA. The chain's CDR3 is CASSVGGNIQYF. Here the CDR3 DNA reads TGTGCCAGCAGCGTCGGGGGAAACATTCAGTACTTC.

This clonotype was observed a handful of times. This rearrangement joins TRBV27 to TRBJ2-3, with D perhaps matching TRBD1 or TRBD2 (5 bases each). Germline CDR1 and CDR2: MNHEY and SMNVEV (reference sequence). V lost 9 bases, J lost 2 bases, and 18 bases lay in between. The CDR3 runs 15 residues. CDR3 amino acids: CASNSGTLPTDTQYF. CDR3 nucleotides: TGTGCCAGTAACTCCGGGACCCTCCCCACAGATACGCAGTATTTT.

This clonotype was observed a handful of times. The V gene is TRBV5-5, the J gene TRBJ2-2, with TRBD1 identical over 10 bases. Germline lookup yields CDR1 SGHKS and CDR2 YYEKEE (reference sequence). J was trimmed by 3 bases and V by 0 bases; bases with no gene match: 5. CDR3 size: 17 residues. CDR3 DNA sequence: TGTGCCAGCAGCTTGGAGGGGACAGGGGTCCACACCGGGGAGCTGTTTTTT. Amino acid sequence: CASSLEGTGVHTGELFF.

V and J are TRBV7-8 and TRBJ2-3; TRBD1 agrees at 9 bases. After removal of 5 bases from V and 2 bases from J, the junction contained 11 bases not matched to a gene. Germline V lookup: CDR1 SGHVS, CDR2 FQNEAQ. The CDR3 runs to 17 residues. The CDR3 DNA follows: TGTGCCAGCAGCCCCAAGGCCGGGACAGGGCCCACAGATACGCAGTATTTT. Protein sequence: CASSPKAGTGPTDTQYF.

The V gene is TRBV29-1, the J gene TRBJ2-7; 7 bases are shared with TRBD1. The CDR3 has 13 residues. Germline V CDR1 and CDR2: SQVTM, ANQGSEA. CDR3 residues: CTVRDSETYEQYF. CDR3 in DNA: TGCACCGTACGGGACAGCGAAACCTACGAGCAGTACTTC.

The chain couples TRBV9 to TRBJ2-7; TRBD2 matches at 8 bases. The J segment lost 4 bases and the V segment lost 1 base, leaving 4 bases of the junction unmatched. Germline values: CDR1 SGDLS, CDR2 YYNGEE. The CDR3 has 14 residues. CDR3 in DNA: TGTGCCAGCAGCGTAAGCCGGGAGGGATACGAGCAGTACTTC. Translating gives CASSVSREGYEQYF. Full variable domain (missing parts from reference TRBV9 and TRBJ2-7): DSGVTQTPKHLITATGQRVTLRCSPRSGDLSVYWYQQSLDQGLQFLIQYYNGEERAKGNILERFSAQQFPDLHSELNLSSLELGDSALYFCASSVSREGYEQYFGPGTRLTVT.

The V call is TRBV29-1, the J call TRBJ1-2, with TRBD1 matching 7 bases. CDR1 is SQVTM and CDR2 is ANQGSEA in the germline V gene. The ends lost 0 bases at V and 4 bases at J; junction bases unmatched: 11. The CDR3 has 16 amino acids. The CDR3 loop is CSVEDQDRKAFYGYTF. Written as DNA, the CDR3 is TGCAGCGTTGAAGATCAGGACAGGAAAGCATTCTATGGCTACACCTTC.

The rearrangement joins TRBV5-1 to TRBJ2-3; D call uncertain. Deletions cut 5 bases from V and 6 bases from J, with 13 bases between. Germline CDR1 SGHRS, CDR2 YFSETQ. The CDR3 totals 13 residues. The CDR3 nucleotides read TGCGCCAGCAGTTCAGAGACTCCCGATACGCAGTATTTT. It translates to CASSSETPDTQYF.

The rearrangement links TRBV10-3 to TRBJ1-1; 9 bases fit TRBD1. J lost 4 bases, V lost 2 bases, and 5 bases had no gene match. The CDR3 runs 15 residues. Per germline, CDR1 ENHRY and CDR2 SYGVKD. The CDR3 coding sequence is TGTGCCATCAGTGAGGCACAGGGGGCTTCCACTGAAGCTTTCTTT. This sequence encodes CAISEAQGASTEAFF.

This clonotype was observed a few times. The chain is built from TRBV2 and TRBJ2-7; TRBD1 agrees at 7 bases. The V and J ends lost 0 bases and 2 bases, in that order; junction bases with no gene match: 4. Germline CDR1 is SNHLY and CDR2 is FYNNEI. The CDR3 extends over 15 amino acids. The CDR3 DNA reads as TGTGCCAGCAGTGAAGCGCCGCAGGGGGCCTACGAGCAGTACTTC. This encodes CASSEAPQGAYEQYF.

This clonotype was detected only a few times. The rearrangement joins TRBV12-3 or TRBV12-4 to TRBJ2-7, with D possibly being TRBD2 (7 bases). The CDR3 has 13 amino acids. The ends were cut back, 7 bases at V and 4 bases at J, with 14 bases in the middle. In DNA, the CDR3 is TGTGCCAGCACTCCGGCGGGGGCATACGAGCAGTACTTC. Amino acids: CASTPAGAYEQYF.

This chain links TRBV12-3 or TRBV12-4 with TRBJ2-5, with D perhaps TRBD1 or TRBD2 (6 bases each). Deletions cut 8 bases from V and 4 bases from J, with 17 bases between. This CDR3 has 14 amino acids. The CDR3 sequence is CASARGAGGETQYF. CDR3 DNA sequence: TGTGCCAGCGCCAGGGGCGCCGGGGGAGAGACCCAGTACTTC.

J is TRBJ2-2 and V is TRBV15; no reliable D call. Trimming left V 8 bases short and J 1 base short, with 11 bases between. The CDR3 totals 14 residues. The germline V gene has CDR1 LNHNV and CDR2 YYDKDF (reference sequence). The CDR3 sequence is CATETGENTGELFF. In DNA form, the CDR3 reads TGTGCCACCGAGACGGGCGAGAACACCGGGGAGCTGTTTTTT.

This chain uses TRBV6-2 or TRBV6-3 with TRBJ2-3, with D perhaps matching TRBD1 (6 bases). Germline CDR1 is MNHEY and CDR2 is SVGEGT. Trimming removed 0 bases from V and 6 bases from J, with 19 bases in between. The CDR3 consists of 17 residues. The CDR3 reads CASSYSSRQEIIDTQYF. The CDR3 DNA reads TGTGCCAGCAGTTACTCTTCCAGACAGGAGATAATCGATACGCAGTATTTT.

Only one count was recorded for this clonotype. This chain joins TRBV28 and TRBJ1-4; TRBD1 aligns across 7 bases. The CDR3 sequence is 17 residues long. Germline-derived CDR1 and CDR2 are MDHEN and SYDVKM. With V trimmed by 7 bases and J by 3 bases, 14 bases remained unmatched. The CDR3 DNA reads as TGTGCCAGCAACTGGCCGACAGGGCCTCCCCCTAATGAAAAACTGTTTTTT. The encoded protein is CASNWPTGPPPNEKLFF. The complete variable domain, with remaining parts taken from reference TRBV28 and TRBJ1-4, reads DVKVTQSSRYLVKRTGEKVFLECVQDMDHENMFWYRQDPGLGLRLIYFSYDVKMKEKGDIPEGYSVSREKKERFSLILESASTNQTSMYLCASNWPTGPPPNEKLFFGSGTQLSVL.

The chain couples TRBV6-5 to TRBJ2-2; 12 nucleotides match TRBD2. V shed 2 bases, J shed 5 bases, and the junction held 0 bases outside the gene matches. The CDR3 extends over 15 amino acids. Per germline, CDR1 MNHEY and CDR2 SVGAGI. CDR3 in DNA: TGTGCCAGCAGTTACACTAGCGGGGGGACCGGGGAGCTGTTTTTT. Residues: CASSYTSGGTGELFF.

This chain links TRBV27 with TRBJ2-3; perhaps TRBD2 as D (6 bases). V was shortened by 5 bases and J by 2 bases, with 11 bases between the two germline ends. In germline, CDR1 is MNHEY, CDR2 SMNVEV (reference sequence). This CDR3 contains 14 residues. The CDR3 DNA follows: TGTGCCAGCAGTCGGGGAGGCATCACAGATACGCAGTATTTT. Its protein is CASSRGGITDTQYF.